The 8 T cell receptor beta chains below come from one sample, sequenced in a study of blood T cell repertoires in COVID-19. The protocol was immunoSEQ multiplex PCR, while the TCRdb copy is restricted to in-frame clones and leaves out a portion. The sample consists of about 170,000 clones, roughly 80% of them appearing once. Sequenced input: peripheral blood. These receptors all stem from a woman older than 75 with COVID-19, enrolled during active disease.

The CDR3 DNA reads TGTGCCAGCAGCCGGATGACGGGTGAAAAACTGTTTTTT. This sequence encodes CASSRMTGEKLFF. The V and J genes are TRBV14 and TRBJ1-4; unclear D gene. V lost 4 bases to trimming and J lost 7 bases, with 10 bases between them. From germline, CDR1 is SGHDN and CDR2 FVKESK. The CDR3 has 13 residues.

The chain combines TRBV27 with TRBJ1-1; D gene uncertain. This CDR3 region has 14 residues. V was cut by 8 bases and J by 1 base, with 14 bases left in between. Germline loops: CDR1 MNHEY, CDR2 SMNVEV (reference sequence). The CDR3 region is CASRGRVKNTEAFF. CDR3 nucleotides: TGTGCCAGCCGCGGGAGGGTGAAGAACACTGAAGCTTTCTTT.

V gene TRBV28 combines with J gene TRBJ1-5; TRBD1 might be the D (5 bases). This CDR3 is built from 15 residues. Trimming shortened V by 6 bases and J by 7 bases, and 19 bases separated the two germline ends. Looked up from germline, CDR1 is MDHEN and CDR2 is SYDVKM. The CDR3 DNA reads as TGTGCCAGCAGCCTCCCGCGGGGGACTGGACAGCCCCAGCATTTT. This gives the protein CASSLPRGTGQPQHF.

This chain joins TRBV10-3 and TRBJ2-5, with 7 positions matching TRBD1. Unmatched junction bases numbered 0, after V lost 3 bases and J lost 2 bases. The CDR3 is 13 amino acids. CDR1 is ENHRY and CDR2 is SYGVKD in the germline V gene. CDR3 amino acids: CAISEQGQETQYF. As DNA, the CDR3 is TGTGCCATCAGTGAACAGGGGCAAGAGACCCAGTACTTC.

V usage is TRBV27 and J usage is TRBJ1-6; 7 bases are a match to TRBD1. The ends lost 2 bases at V and 8 bases at J; junction bases unmatched: 3. Germline CDR1 MNHEY, CDR2 SMNVEV (reference sequence). The CDR3 spans 14 residues. CDR3 sequence: CASSLRDSDSPLHF. CDR3 coding DNA: TGTGCCAGCAGTTTAAGGGACAGTGATTCACCCCTCCACTTT.

The rearrangement joins TRBV5-1 to TRBJ1-2; a weak D match, TRBD1 (5 bases). Trimming took off 2 bases at V and 4 bases at J, with 9 bases between the two ends. The CDR3 runs to 13 residues. Germline V gene sequence: CDR1 SGHRS, CDR2 YFSETQ. CDR3 protein: CASSFGHSYGYTF. DNA for the CDR3: TGCGCCAGCAGCTTCGGACACTCCTATGGCTACACCTTC.

This rearrangement joins TRBV28 to TRBJ1-6; D gene ambiguous. The germline V gene encodes CDR1 MDHEN and CDR2 SYDVKM. This CDR3 comprises 11 residues. V dropped 6 bases and J dropped 10 bases, with 7 bases sitting between them. CDR3 in DNA: TGTGCCAGCAGGGGAGTGTCACCCCTCCACTTT. It specifies CASRGVSPLHF.

V gene TRBV30 combines with J gene TRBJ2-1, with unresolved D. CDR1 is GTSNPN and CDR2 is SVGIG in the germline V gene (reference sequence). The V and J ends lost 1 base and 10 bases respectively, with 8 bases between them. The CDR3 totals 11 residues. The CDR3: CAWSESREQFF. CDR3 nucleotides: TGTGCCTGGAGTGAATCTAGGGAGCAGTTCTTC.